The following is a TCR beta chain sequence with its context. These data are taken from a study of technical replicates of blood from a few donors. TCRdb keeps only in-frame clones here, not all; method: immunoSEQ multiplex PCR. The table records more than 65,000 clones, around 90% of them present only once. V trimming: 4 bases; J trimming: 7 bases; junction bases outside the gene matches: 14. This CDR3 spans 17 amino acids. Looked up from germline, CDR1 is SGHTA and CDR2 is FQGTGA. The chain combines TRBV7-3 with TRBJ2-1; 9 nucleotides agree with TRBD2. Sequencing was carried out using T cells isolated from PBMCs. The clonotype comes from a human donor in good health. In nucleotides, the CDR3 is TGTGCCAGCAGCTCCCCCTCGACTAGCGGCTCCCTTAATGAGCAGTTCTTC. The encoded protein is CASSSPSTSGSLNEQFF.